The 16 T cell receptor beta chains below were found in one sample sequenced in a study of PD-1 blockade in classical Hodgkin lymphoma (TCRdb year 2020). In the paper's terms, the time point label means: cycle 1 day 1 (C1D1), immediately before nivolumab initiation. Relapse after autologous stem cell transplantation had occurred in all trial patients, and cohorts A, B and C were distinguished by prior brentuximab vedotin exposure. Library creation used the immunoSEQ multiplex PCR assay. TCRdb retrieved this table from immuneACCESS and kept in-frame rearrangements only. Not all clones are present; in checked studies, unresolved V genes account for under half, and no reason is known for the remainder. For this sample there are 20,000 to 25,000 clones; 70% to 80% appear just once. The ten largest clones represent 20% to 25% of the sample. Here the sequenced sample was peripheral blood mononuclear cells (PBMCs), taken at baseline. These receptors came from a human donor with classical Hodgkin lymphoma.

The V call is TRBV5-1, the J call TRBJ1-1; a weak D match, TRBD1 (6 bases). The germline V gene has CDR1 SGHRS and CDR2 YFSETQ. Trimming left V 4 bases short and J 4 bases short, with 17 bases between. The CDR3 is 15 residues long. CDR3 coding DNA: TGCGCCAGCAGCCTTCAAACAGGGTCGGGCACTGAAGCTTTCTTT. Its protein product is CASSLQTGSGTEAFF.

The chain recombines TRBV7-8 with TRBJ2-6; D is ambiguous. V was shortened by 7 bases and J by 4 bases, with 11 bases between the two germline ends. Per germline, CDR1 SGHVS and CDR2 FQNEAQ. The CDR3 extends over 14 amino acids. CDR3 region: CASTPTLGANVLTF. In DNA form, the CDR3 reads TGTGCCAGCACCCCGACTCTCGGGGCCAACGTCCTGACTTTC. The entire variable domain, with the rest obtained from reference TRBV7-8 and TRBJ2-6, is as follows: GAGVSQSPRYKVAKRGQDVALRCDPISGHVSLFWYQQALGQGPEFLTYFQNEAQLDKSGLPSDRFFAERPEGSVSTLKIQRTQQEDSAVYLCASTPTLGANVLTFGAGSRLTVL.

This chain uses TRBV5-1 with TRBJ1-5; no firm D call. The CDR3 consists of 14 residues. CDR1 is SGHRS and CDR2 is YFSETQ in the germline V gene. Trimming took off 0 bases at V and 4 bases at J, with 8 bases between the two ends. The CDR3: CASSLAPANQPQHF. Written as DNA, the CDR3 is TGCGCCAGCAGCTTGGCGCCTGCAAATCAGCCCCAGCATTTT. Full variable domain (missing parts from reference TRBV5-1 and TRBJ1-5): KAGVTQTPRYLIKTRGQQVTLSCSPISGHRSVSWYQQTPGQGLQFLFEYFSETQRNKGNFPGRFSGRQFSNSRSEMNVSTLELGDSALYLCASSLAPANQPQHFGDGTRLSIL.

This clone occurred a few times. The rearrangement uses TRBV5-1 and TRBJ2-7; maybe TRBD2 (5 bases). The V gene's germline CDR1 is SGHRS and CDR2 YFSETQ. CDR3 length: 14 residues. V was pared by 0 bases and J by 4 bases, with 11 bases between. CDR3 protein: CASSLVARRYEQYF. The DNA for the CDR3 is TGCGCCAGCAGCTTGGTTGCCAGGAGGTACGAGCAGTACTTC.

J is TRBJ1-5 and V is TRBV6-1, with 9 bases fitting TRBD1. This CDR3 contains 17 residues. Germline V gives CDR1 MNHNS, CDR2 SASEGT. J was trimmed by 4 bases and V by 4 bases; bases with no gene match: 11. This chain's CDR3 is CASSVPGTGKLNQPQHF. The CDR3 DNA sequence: TGTGCCAGCAGTGTTCCCGGGACAGGGAAACTAAATCAGCCCCAGCATTTT.

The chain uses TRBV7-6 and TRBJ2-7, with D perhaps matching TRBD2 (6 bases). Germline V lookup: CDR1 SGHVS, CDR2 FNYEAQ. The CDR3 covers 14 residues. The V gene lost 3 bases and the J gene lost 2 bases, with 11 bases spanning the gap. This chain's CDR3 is CASSFDTSPYEQYF. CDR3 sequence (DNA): TGTGCCAGCAGCTTTGACACTAGCCCCTACGAGCAGTACTTC.

The CDR3 reads CASSGGQVNSPLHF. CDR3 DNA sequence: TGTGCCAGCAGCGGTGGGCAGGTTAATTCACCCCTCCACTTT. J is TRBJ1-6 and V is TRBV7-2; no clear D. The CDR3 has 14 residues. With 5 bases removed from V and 6 bases from J, the gap between germline ends came to 11 bases. Looked up from germline, CDR1 is SGHTA and CDR2 is FQGNSA.

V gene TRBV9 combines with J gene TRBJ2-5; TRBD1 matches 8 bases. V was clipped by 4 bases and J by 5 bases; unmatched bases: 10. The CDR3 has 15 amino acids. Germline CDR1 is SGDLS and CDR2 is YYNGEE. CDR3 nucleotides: TGTGCCAGCAGCCCCTCAGGACAGGGAGGCGAGACCCAGTACTTC. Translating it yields CASSPSGQGGETQYF.

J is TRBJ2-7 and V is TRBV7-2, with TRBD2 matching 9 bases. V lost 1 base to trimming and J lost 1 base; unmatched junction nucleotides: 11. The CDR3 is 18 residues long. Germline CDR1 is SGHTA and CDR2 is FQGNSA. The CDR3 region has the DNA TGTGCCAGCAGCTTAGGGACTAGCGCACGGAGGGTGTCCTACGAGCAGTACTTC. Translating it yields CASSLGTSARRVSYEQYF.

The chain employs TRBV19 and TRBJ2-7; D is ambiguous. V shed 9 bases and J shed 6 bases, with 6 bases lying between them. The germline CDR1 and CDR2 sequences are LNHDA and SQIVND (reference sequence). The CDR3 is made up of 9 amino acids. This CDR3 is CASVPEQYF. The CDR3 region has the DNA TGTGCCAGCGTCCCCGAGCAGTACTTC.

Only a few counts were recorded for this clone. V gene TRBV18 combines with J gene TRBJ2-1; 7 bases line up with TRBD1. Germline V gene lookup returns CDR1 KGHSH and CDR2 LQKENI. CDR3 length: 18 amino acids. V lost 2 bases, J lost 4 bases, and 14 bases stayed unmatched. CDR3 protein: CASSPLKTSGQKYNEQFF. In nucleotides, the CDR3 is TGTGCCAGCTCACCATTAAAAACATCGGGACAGAAATACAATGAGCAGTTCTTC.

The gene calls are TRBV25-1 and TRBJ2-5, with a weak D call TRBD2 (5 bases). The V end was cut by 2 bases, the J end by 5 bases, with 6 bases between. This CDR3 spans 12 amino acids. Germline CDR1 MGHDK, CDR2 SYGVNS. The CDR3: CASSEQRETQYF. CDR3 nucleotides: TGTGCCAGCAGTGAACAGCGGGAGACCCAGTACTTC.

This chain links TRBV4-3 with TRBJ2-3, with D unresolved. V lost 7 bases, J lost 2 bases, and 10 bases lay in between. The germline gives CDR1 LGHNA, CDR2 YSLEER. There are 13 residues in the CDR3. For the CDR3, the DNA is TGCGCCAGCAAGCTGGCTTCCACAGATACGCAGTATTTT. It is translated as CASKLASTDTQYF.

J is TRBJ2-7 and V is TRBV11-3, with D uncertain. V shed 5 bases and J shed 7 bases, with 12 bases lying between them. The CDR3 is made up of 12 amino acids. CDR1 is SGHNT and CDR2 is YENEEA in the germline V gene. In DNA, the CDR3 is TGTGCCAGCAGCGTGCTTATCGGAGAGCAGTACTTC. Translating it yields CASSVLIGEQYF.

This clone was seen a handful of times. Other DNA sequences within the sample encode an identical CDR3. The CDR3 spells CASSPGTGNYGYTF. CDR3 coding DNA: TGTGCCAGTAGTCCAGGGACGGGCAACTATGGCTACACCTTC. V and J are TRBV19 and TRBJ1-2; possible D gene TRBD1, 5 bases. CDR3 size: 14 residues. Trimming stripped 5 bases from V and 2 bases from J, with 12 bases between. Germline loops: CDR1 LNHDA, CDR2 SQIVND (reference sequence).

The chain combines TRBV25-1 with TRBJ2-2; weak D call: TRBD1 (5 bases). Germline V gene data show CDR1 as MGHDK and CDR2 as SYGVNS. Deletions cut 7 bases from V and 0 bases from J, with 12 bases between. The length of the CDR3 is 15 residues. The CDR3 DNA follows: TGTGCCAGCACTTCGACAGTAACGAACACCGGGGAGCTGTTTTTT. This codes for CASTSTVTNTGELFF.